These T cell receptor beta chains were read from a single sample in a study of PD-1 blockade in classical Hodgkin lymphoma. Clones were read by immunoSEQ multiplex PCR, and TCRdb kept only the in-frame ones, dropping some. The table lists 25,000 to 30,000 clones, more than 85% of them singletons. The specimen was CD4+ T cells from blood, collected before the fourth cycle of nivolumab. The receptors were gathered from a human donor with classical Hodgkin lymphoma. Both conserved end residues are trimmed from each CDR3.

V,J,CDR3
TRBV30,TRBJ2-5,AWSTGFKETQY
TRBV5-1,TRBJ2-5,ASSLQTSETQY
TRBV19,TRBJ2-7,ASRVAGASSYEQY
TRBV9,TRBJ2-3,ASSRLAGGPTDTQY
TRBV7-9,TRBJ2-1,ASSPPGLGGYNEQF
TRBV6-5,TRBJ1-6,ASSWDRGNNSPLH
TRBV19,TRBJ2-7,ASTADRGSNEQY
TRBV5-5,TRBJ2-2,ASSSRLSGQSTGELF
TRBV5-1,TRBJ2-5,ASSQTGSFYQETQY
TRBV6-1,TRBJ2-1,ASSEKARGEQF
TRBV18,TRBJ2-7,ASSASGQGTYEQY
TRBV19,TRBJ1-1,ASRDLTNAEAF
TRBV18,TRBJ2-1,ASSPTSGRYNEQF
TRBV28,TRBJ1-2,ASSLGAGLPYGYT
TRBV10-1,TRBJ1-2,ASSARDRSRADT
TRBV27,TRBJ2-7,ASSLSAAYEQY
TRBV2,TRBJ2-6,ASTHRTGANVLT
TRBV2,TRBJ2-7,ASSRTSGGPHPYEQY
TRBV5-4,TRBJ2-1,ASSLVGGRGNEQF
TRBV7-9,TRBJ2-1,ASLPGQGFNEQF
TRBV20-1,TRBJ2-3,SAYQGDTQY
TRBV28,TRBJ1-5,ASSLRTGGTHSNQPQH
TRBV6-1,TRBJ2-7,ASTAGAIREQY
TRBV6-4,TRBJ1-5,ASSDSTGQPQH
TRBV7-2,TRBJ2-7,ASSFNRDSYEQY
TRBV9,TRBJ1-3,ASSVGTVGGNTIY
TRBV7-2,TRBJ2-7,ASSLAGGYEQY
TRBV27,TRBJ2-7,ASSLRAGGSYEQY
TRBV28,TRBJ2-7,ASSLPPGGIYEQY
TRBV9,TRBJ2-1,ASSVGLASQGEQF
TRBV7-9,TRBJ1-2,ASSRQGGGTNYGYT
TRBV5-1,TRBJ2-6,ASSLEGAGANVLT
TRBV19,TRBJ1-6,ASSQEDRAGSPLH
TRBV2,TRBJ2-7,ASSVGGTPSSYEQY
TRBV11-2,TRBJ2-7,ASRLTWTGGVYEQY
TRBV28,TRBJ2-7,ASSFWSGGYEQY
TRBV19,TRBJ2-5,ASSMRGSETQY
TRBV27,TRBJ2-3,ASSFVEGIMQY
TRBV30,TRBJ2-5,AWSPRPYRAPQETQY
TRBV7-8,TRBJ2-7,ASSPAGLAYEQY
TRBV5-1,TRBJ1-2,ASSPASNYGYT
TRBV7-8,TRBJ1-2,ASSEPQGYGYT